This entry lists 23 T cell receptor beta chains sequenced from one sample in a study of CD4+ T cells in melanoma. Clones were read by immunoSEQ multiplex PCR, and TCRdb kept only the in-frame ones, dropping some. The repertoire holds roughly 150,000 clones, nearly 95% seen once, with more than 1.5% in the top ten. The receptors stem from a human donor with melanoma.

The chain combines TRBV6-1 with TRBJ1-4; the match to TRBD1 covers 10 bases. With 5 bases clipped from V and 4 bases from J, the junction kept 1 base outside the gene matches. Germline CDR1 MNHNS, CDR2 SASEGT. This CDR3 has 14 amino acids. The chain's CDR3 is CASSRDRGNEKLFF. The CDR3 nucleotides read TGTGCCAGCAGTAGGGACAGGGGTAATGAAAAACTGTTTTTT.

V gene TRBV6-1 combines with J gene TRBJ1-5; weak D call: TRBD1 (6 bases). The V and J ends lost 4 bases and 3 bases respectively, with 7 bases between them. The germline CDR1 and CDR2 sequences are MNHNS and SASEGT. The CDR3 sequence is 13 residues long. The CDR3 nucleotides read TGTGCCAGCAGTGGGACAGTCAATCAGCCCCAGCATTTT. It is translated as CASSGTVNQPQHF.

V and J are TRBV13 and TRBJ2-2, with D uncertain. The V and J ends lost 0 bases and 6 bases respectively, with 14 bases between them. The CDR3 length is 16 residues. Germline CDR1 PRHDT, CDR2 FYEKMQ (reference sequence). CDR3 amino acids: CASSLGSPGTAGELFF. The DNA for the CDR3 is TGTGCCAGCAGCTTAGGCTCCCCGGGTACTGCCGGGGAGCTGTTTTTT.

This clone was observed a handful of times. The V call is TRBV6-5, the J call TRBJ1-1; the D is unclear. V dropped 0 bases and J dropped 4 bases, with 6 bases sitting between them. CDR3 length: 13 residues. Germline CDR1 reads MNHEY; CDR2 reads SVGAGI. Here the CDR3 reads CASSYSEVTEAFF. In nucleotides, the CDR3 is TGTGCCAGCAGTTACTCGGAAGTCACTGAAGCTTTCTTT.

The V call is TRBV5-1, the J call TRBJ2-3; D unclear. CDR3 length: 14 residues. Germline loops: CDR1 SGHRS, CDR2 YFSETQ. Trimming stripped 4 bases from V and 5 bases from J, with 14 bases between. The CDR3 DNA follows: TGCGCCAGCAGCCCGTTATCCGCAGAAGATACGCAGTATTTT. This translates into CASSPLSAEDTQYF.

The chain recombines TRBV5-1 with TRBJ2-1; 12 bases align to TRBD2. This CDR3 contains 16 residues. With V trimmed by 2 bases and J by 7 bases, 7 bases remained unmatched. The germline V gene has CDR1 SGHRS and CDR2 YFSETQ. CDR3 protein: CASSLPPSGGANEQFF. As DNA, the CDR3 is TGCGCCAGCAGCTTACCCCCTAGCGGGGGGGCTAATGAGCAGTTCTTC.

This sequence joins TRBV7-8 and TRBJ1-6; 8 bases align to TRBD1. This CDR3 comprises 14 residues. With 5 bases clipped from V and 9 bases from J, the junction kept 6 bases outside the gene matches. Germline V CDR1 and CDR2: SGHVS, FQNEAQ. Written as DNA, the CDR3 is TGTGCCAGCAGCCTACAGGGGGATGGTTCACCCCTCCACTTT. Amino acid sequence: CASSLQGDGSPLHF.

V and J are TRBV10-3 and TRBJ2-5; tentative D call: TRBD2 (6 bases). V lost 4 bases and J lost 3, with 9 bases in between. Germline V gene lookup returns CDR1 ENHRY and CDR2 SYGVKD. This CDR3 region has 13 residues. The CDR3 region is CAISAGGEETQYF. The CDR3, as DNA: TGTGCCATCAGTGCCGGAGGGGAAGAGACCCAGTACTTC.

This clone was recorded once. V and J are TRBV2 and TRBJ2-1; no firm D call. The V and J ends lost 4 bases and 3 bases respectively, with 10 bases between them. This CDR3 contains 14 residues. The germline V gene has CDR1 SNHLY and CDR2 FYNNEI. The CDR3 bases are TGTGCCAGCAGTGGCCAGAGAGACTACAATGAGCAGTTCTTC. Protein product: CASSGQRDYNEQFF.

This chain connects TRBV6-5 to TRBJ2-7; D remains unclear. The V end lost 2 bases, the J end lost 6 bases, and 20 bases lay between the germline ends. The CDR3 extends over 16 amino acids. Germline V gene data show CDR1 as MNHEY and CDR2 as SVGAGI. The CDR3 sequence: CASSYVPAAGRREQYF. The CDR3 nucleotides read TGTGCCAGCAGTTACGTCCCTGCCGCCGGTAGGCGCGAGCAGTACTTC.

The chain has TRBV5-1 and TRBJ2-7; D might be TRBD2 (6 bases). The V and J ends lost 4 bases and 4 bases respectively, with 15 bases between them. CDR1 and CDR2 (germline): SGHRS, YFSETQ. The CDR3 runs to 14 residues. The CDR3 DNA is TGCGCCAGCAGCCCCCGGGGGACCCTGTACGAGCAGTACTTC. Translating it yields CASSPRGTLYEQYF. Full variable domain (missing parts from reference TRBV5-1 and TRBJ2-7): KAGVTQTPRYLIKTRGQQVTLSCSPISGHRSVSWYQQTPGQGLQFLFEYFSETQRNKGNFPGRFSGRQFSNSRSEMNVSTLELGDSALYLCASSPRGTLYEQYFGPGTRLTVT.

The CDR3 is CASSQPNRGRPEQYF. CDR3 bases: TGCGCCAGCAGCCAACCAAACAGGGGGCGCCCCGAGCAGTACTTC. The rearrangement links TRBV4-1 to TRBJ2-7; TRBD1 matches 9 bases. The CDR3 runs 15 residues. The germline V gene has CDR1 MGHRA and CDR2 YSYEKL. The V segment lost 2 bases and the J segment 6 bases; nucleotides outside the gene matches: 8.

In its sample, this clone was seen once. The genes are TRBV9 and TRBJ1-4; no clear D. V was clipped by 1 base and J by 8 bases, with 12 bases between them. The germline gives CDR1 SGDLS, CDR2 YYNGEE. The CDR3 length is 14 residues. CDR3 bases: TGTGCCAGCAGCGTATACGGGGATCGGGAAAAACTGTTTTTT. Translating gives CASSVYGDREKLFF.

The V gene is TRBV6-6, the J gene TRBJ2-2; either TRBD1 or TRBD2 may fit D (6 bases each). Germline assignment: CDR1 MNHNY and CDR2 SVGAGI (reference sequence). The CDR3 has 16 amino acids. V lost 5 bases and J 4 bases, leaving 17 bases between the germline ends. CDR3 DNA: TGTGCCAGCAGTCAAGGAGGGGGACTTTTCACCGGGGAGCTGTTTTTT. It is translated as CASSQGGGLFTGELFF.

This chain links TRBV7-9 with TRBJ2-1, with 11 bases identical to TRBD2. This CDR3 region has 17 residues. Losses at the gene ends were 1 base for V and 0 bases for J; bases not matched to a gene: 2. Germline lookup yields CDR1 SEHNR and CDR2 FQNEAQ (reference sequence). CDR3 sequence (DNA): TGTGCCAGCAGCTTAGGGACTAGCGGGTACTCCTACAATGAGCAGTTCTTC. Translation gives CASSLGTSGYSYNEQFF.

The chain links TRBV5-4 to TRBJ1-1; 9 nucleotides align to TRBD1. CDR1 is SGHNT, CDR2 YYREEE, per germline (reference sequence). Trimming at V came to 0 bases and at J to 7 bases, leaving 10 bases not matched to a gene. The CDR3 totals 16 residues. In DNA, the CDR3 is TGTGCCAGCAGCTTGGGGTACAGGGGGCGCGTAAGTGAAGCTTTCTTT. Amino acid sequence: CASSLGYRGRVSEAFF.

J is TRBJ2-2 and V is TRBV10-1; 12 positions match TRBD2. Germline CDR1 WNHNN, CDR2 SYGVQD (reference sequence). The CDR3 length is 20 residues. After removal of 2 bases from V and 1 base from J, the junction contained 11 bases not matched to a gene. In nucleotides, the CDR3 is TGCGCCAGCAGTGAGGCCACACTAGCGGGGGGTCCTGGGAACACCGGGGAGCTGTTTTTT. As protein: CASSEATLAGGPGNTGELFF.

For the CDR3, the DNA is TGTGCCTGGACGGGGAACACTAACTATGGCTACACCTTC. This gives the protein CAWTGNTNYGYTF. The V call is TRBV30, the J call TRBJ1-2; D unresolved. There are 13 residues in the CDR3. The V gene lost 4 bases and the J gene lost 0 bases, with 9 bases spanning the gap. Germline V gives CDR1 GTSNPN, CDR2 SVGIG (reference sequence).

This clone has more than one count but fewer than ten. The rearrangement links TRBV6-6 to TRBJ2-7; TRBD2 aligns across 11 bases. Trimming removed 6 bases from V and 7 bases from J; junction bases left unmatched: 8. Germline CDR1 reads MNHNY; CDR2 reads SVGAGI (reference sequence). The CDR3 runs to 14 residues. The DNA of the CDR3 is TGTGCCAGCAGCCGACCGGGACTAGCGGAGGAGCAGTACTTC. The encoded protein is CASSRPGLAEEQYF.

This sequence joins TRBV10-1 and TRBJ2-2, with 12 bases fitting TRBD1. Germline trimming cut 3 bases from V and 9 bases from J; bases unmatched to any gene: 5. This CDR3 is built from 15 residues. Per the germline V gene, CDR1 is WNHNN and CDR2 is SYGVQD (reference sequence). The CDR3 region is CASSDPGQGARELFF. CDR3 DNA: TGCGCCAGCAGTGACCCGGGACAGGGGGCAAGGGAGCTGTTTTTT.

J is TRBJ2-1 and V is TRBV7-2; 11 bases align to TRBD2. Germline trimming cut 5 bases from V and 6 bases from J; bases unmatched to any gene: 3. This CDR3 is 14 amino acids long. The germline gives CDR1 SGHTA, CDR2 FQGNSA. CDR3 nucleotide sequence: TGTGCCAGCAGCGCCGGACTAGCGGGCAATGAGCAGTTCTTC. Its translation: CASSAGLAGNEQFF.

J is TRBJ2-7 and V is TRBV7-9; 9 bases line up with TRBD1. Germline loops: CDR1 SEHNR, CDR2 FQNEAQ (reference sequence). This CDR3 comprises 15 residues. The V gene end was trimmed by 4 bases and the J gene end by 5 bases; junction bases not matched to a gene: 9. The CDR3, as DNA: TGTGCCAGCAGCTCCCCCCAGGGGACAGGGAACGAGCAGTACTTC. As protein: CASSSPQGTGNEQYF.

The genes are TRBV2 and TRBJ1-4, with D unclear. Germline CDR1 and CDR2: SNHLY and FYNNEI. The CDR3 extends over 15 amino acids. Trimming left V 4 bases short and J 7 bases short, with 16 bases between. In DNA, the CDR3 is TGTGCCAGCAGTGTTCAGGAGGGCGTGGGTGAAAAACTGTTTTTT. This translates into CASSVQEGVGEKLFF.